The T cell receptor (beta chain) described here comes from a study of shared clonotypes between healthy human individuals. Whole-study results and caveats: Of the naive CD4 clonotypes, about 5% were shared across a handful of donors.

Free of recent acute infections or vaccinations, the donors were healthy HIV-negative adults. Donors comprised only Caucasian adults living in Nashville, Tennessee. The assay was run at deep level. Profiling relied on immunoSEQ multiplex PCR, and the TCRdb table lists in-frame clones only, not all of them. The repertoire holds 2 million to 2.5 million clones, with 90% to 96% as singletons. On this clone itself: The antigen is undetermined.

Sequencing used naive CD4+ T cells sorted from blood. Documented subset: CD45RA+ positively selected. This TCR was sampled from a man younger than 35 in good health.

The CDR3 sequence is CASSTGQDGNGYTF. The CDR3 nucleotides are TGCGCCAGCAGCACGGGACAGGATGGGAATGGCTACACCTTC. The rearrangement links TRBV5-1 to TRBJ1-2, with TRBD1 matching over 8 bases. Germline V lookup: CDR1 SGHRS, CDR2 YFSETQ. J lost 6 bases, V lost 4 bases, and 8 bases had no gene match. The CDR3 consists of 14 residues.